This entry lists 32 T cell receptor beta chains sequenced from one sample in a study of blood T cell repertoires in COVID-19. TCRdb's copy holds only in-frame clones and misses some; the assay was immunoSEQ multiplex PCR. The sample shows roughly 170,000 clones, about 85% of them seen only once. The sample taken for sequencing was peripheral blood. All receptors derive from a man between 60 and 75 years old who had recovered from COVID-19.

The chain has TRBV7-3 and TRBJ2-1; TRBD2 matches 7 bases. The junction had 7 bases not matched to a gene; V was cut back by 5 bases and J by 6 bases. Germline CDR1 reads SGHTA; CDR2 reads FQGTGA. The CDR3 is 14 residues long. The CDR3 sequence is CASSPQPSGNEQFF. CDR3 coding DNA: TGTGCCAGCAGCCCTCAGCCTAGCGGCAATGAGCAGTTCTTC. Using reference TRBV7-3 and TRBJ2-1 for the parts outside the CDR3, the full variable domain is GAGVSQTPSNKVTEKGKYVELRCDPISGHTALYWYRQSLGQGPEFLIYFQGTGAADDSGLPNDRFFAVRPEGSVSTLKIQRTERGDSAVYLCASSPQPSGNEQFFGPGTRLTVL.

The chain couples TRBV18 to TRBJ1-1, with D perhaps matching TRBD1 (5 bases). Trimming took off 6 bases at V and 0 bases at J, with 14 bases between the two ends. Germline CDR1 is KGHSH and CDR2 is LQKENI. The CDR3 spans 15 residues. The DNA of the CDR3 is TGTGCCAGCTCCTCTGGGGCCAATATGAACACTGAAGCTTTCTTT. Its protein is CASSSGANMNTEAFF.

The V gene is TRBV3-1 (or the pseudogene TRBV3-2), the J gene TRBJ1-4, with D tentatively TRBD1 (6 bases). The CDR3 loop spans 14 amino acids. Germline assignment: CDR1 LGHDT and CDR2 YNNKEL (reference sequence). The germline V and J ends were trimmed by 6 bases and 6 bases, with 14 bases remaining between them. CDR3 in amino acids: CASSLTGLDEKLFF. The CDR3 DNA reads TGTGCCAGCAGTCTCACAGGGTTAGATGAAAAACTGTTTTTT.

The genes are TRBV6-5 and TRBJ1-1, with 11 bases lining up with TRBD1. Per the germline V gene, CDR1 is MNHEY and CDR2 is SVGAGI. There are 15 residues in the CDR3. The V gene end was trimmed by 6 bases and the J gene end by 7 bases; junction bases not matched to a gene: 10. CDR3 region: CASRGFGQGAREAFF. In DNA form, the CDR3 reads TGTGCCAGCAGGGGGTTTGGACAGGGGGCACGTGAAGCTTTCTTT.

The chain has TRBV11-2 and TRBJ1-2, with D possibly being TRBD1 (5 bases). The germline gives CDR1 SGHAT, CDR2 FQNNGV. Trimming cost V 5 bases and J 2 bases, with 15 bases left between them. The CDR3 consists of 15 residues. The CDR3 coding sequence is TGTGCCAGCAGCCAAACGGGGGGTGGGAACTATGGCTACACCTTC. It is translated as CASSQTGGGNYGYTF.

This chain joins TRBV18 and TRBJ2-3, with 10 positions matching TRBD2. This CDR3 is 15 amino acids long. Trimming at V came to 2 bases and at J to 4 bases, leaving 3 bases not matched to a gene. Germline CDR1 KGHSH, CDR2 LQKENI. The CDR3 is CASSPGSGGPDTQYF. For the CDR3, the DNA is TGTGCCAGCTCACCAGGTAGCGGGGGGCCAGATACGCAGTATTTT.

The chain has TRBV18 and TRBJ1-2, with TRBD1 matching 7 bases. This CDR3 region has 15 residues. Losses at the gene ends were 4 bases for V and 2 bases for J; bases not matched to a gene: 7. CDR1 KGHSH and CDR2 LQKENI come from the germline V gene. Here the CDR3 reads CASSQIDRDNYGYTF. The CDR3 DNA follows: TGTGCCAGCTCACAAATCGACAGGGACAACTATGGCTACACCTTC.

The chain has TRBV19 and TRBJ1-5; tentatively, D is TRBD1 (5 bases). Germline assignment: CDR1 LNHDA and CDR2 SQIVND (reference sequence). V shed 3 bases and J shed 0 bases, with 15 bases lying between them. This CDR3 is 17 amino acids long. CDR3 sequence: CASSIRQGLHSNQPQHF. The CDR3 nucleotides are TGTGCCAGTAGTATTCGCCAGGGCCTACATAGCAATCAGCCCCAGCATTTT.

The chain joins TRBV23-1 to TRBJ2-2; D possibly corresponds to TRBD1 (5 bases). TRBV23-1 is flagged as an ORF with uncertain function. Trimming stripped 0 bases from V and 6 bases from J, with 14 bases between. The CDR3 runs 16 residues. The CDR3 protein is CASSQSARVVAGELFF. CDR3 in DNA: TGCGCCAGCAGTCAATCAGCCAGGGTGGTCGCCGGGGAGCTGTTTTTT.

J is TRBJ2-5 and V is TRBV30; TRBD1 matches at 7 bases. The ends lost 0 bases at V and 1 base at J; junction bases unmatched: 8. Per the germline V gene, CDR1 is GTSNPN and CDR2 is SVGIG (reference sequence). This CDR3 region has 16 residues. The CDR3 nucleotides read TGTGCCTGGAGTGTACCCATGACAGGGTCCCAAGAGACCCAGTACTTC. Its protein product is CAWSVPMTGSQETQYF.

This clone appeared a few times. The V gene is TRBV19, the J gene TRBJ1-2; 7 nucleotides match TRBD1. V lost 7 bases and J lost 4; bases outside the gene matches: 6. CDR3 size: 13 residues. Germline V gene lookup returns CDR1 LNHDA and CDR2 SQIVND (reference sequence). CDR3 loop: CASKTGYLYGYTF. The CDR3 DNA follows: TGTGCCAGTAAGACAGGGTACCTCTATGGCTACACCTTC.

The chain has TRBV18 and TRBJ2-3; 9 nucleotides match TRBD2. The germline CDR1 and CDR2 sequences are KGHSH and LQKENI. V lost 2 bases to trimming and J lost 1 base; unmatched junction nucleotides: 1. This CDR3 is 15 amino acids long. CDR3: CASSPRLAGTDTQYF. The CDR3 nucleotides read TGTGCCAGCTCACCAAGACTAGCGGGCACAGATACGCAGTATTTT.

The genes are TRBV9 and TRBJ2-7, with D possibly matching TRBD2 (6 bases). The CDR3 is 13 residues long. Germline V lookup: CDR1 SGDLS, CDR2 YYNGEE. Trimming took 0 bases from V and 5 from J, leaving 9 bases between them. The CDR3 loop reads CASSVEGGDEQYF. The CDR3 DNA is TGTGCCAGCAGCGTAGAAGGCGGGGACGAGCAGTACTTC.

The chain is built from TRBV5-4 and TRBJ2-6, with TRBD1 matching over 10 bases. The V gene's germline CDR1 is SGHNT and CDR2 YYREEE (reference sequence). This CDR3 is 17 amino acids long. With V trimmed by 7 bases and J by 1 base, 8 bases remained unmatched. The CDR3 protein is CASRWGTGESGANVLTF. The CDR3 DNA reads TGTGCCAGCCGGTGGGGGACAGGGGAATCTGGGGCCAACGTCCTGACTTTC. Complete variable domain (other parts from reference TRBV5-4 and TRBJ2-6): ETGVTQSPTHLIKTRGQQVTLRCSSQSGHNTVSWYQQALGQGPQFIFQYYREEENGRGNFPPRFSGLQFPNYSSELNVNALELDDSALYLCASRWGTGESGANVLTFGAGSRLTVL.

The chain combines TRBV7-6 with TRBJ1-5; D possibly corresponds to TRBD1 (6 bases). Germline lookup yields CDR1 SGHVS and CDR2 FNYEAQ. Trimming left V 5 bases short and J 5 bases short, with 7 bases between. The CDR3 runs to 12 residues. The CDR3 nucleotides are TGTGCCAGCAGCGGGGGCTATCAGCCCCAGCATTTT. This sequence encodes CASSGGYQPQHF.

CDR3 nucleotide sequence: TGTGCCAGCTCACCCGAAGCGGCATCCCCTGGAGGCGAGCAGTACTTC. As protein: CASSPEAASPGGEQYF. The chain joins TRBV18 to TRBJ2-7, with D tentatively TRBD2 (5 bases). The CDR3 extends over 16 amino acids. Deletions cut 3 bases from V and 6 bases from J, with 21 bases between. The germline gives CDR1 KGHSH, CDR2 LQKENI.

V gene TRBV30 combines with J gene TRBJ2-5, with 11 nucleotides matching TRBD1. With V trimmed by 3 bases and J by 3 bases, 3 bases remained unmatched. The CDR3 totals 14 residues. The germline CDR1 and CDR2 sequences are GTSNPN and SVGIG (reference sequence). Here the CDR3 reads CAWSGDRGKETQYF. The CDR3 DNA sequence: TGTGCCTGGAGCGGGGACAGGGGGAAAGAGACCCAGTACTTC.

The J gene is TRBJ1-1, the V gene TRBV4-2; TRBD1 matches at 9 bases. CDR3 size: 18 residues. V shed 3 bases, J shed 5 bases, and the junction held 16 bases outside the gene matches. Germline CDR1 and CDR2: LGHNA and YNFKEQ. CDR3 bases: TGTGCCAGCAGCCATGCTCCGGGACAGGGAAGCGGAAAAACTGAAGCTTTCTTT. Translation: CASSHAPGQGSGKTEAFF.

The chain carries TRBV6-5 and TRBJ2-5, with D possibly TRBD1 on 5 matching bases. Trimming cost V 1 base and J 7 bases, with 13 bases left between them. The CDR3 has 14 residues. The V gene's germline CDR1 is MNHEY and CDR2 SVGAGI. The CDR3 spells CASSYWSGHRTQYF. CDR3 coding DNA: TGTGCCAGCAGTTACTGGTCAGGGCACAGGACCCAGTACTTC.

V and J are TRBV30 and TRBJ1-2; 10 positions agree with TRBD1. This CDR3 region has 15 residues. CDR1 and CDR2 (germline): GTSNPN, SVGIG (reference sequence). The J segment lost 3 bases and the V segment lost 1 base, leaving 5 bases of the junction unmatched. CDR3 DNA: TGTGCCTGGAGTGCCCCCGGACAGGGGGACTATGGCTACACCTTC. This encodes CAWSAPGQGDYGYTF.

The chain is built from TRBV4-3 and TRBJ1-4; D is perhaps TRBD1 (6 bases). CDR1 is LGHNA and CDR2 is YSLEER in the germline V gene. The CDR3 covers 15 residues. V lost 0 bases to trimming and J lost 4 bases, with 9 bases between them. The CDR3 is CASSQEGHSNEKLFF. DNA of the CDR3: TGCGCCAGCAGCCAAGAGGGACATAGTAATGAAAAACTGTTTTTT.

The chain combines TRBV29-1 with TRBJ2-1; D may be TRBD2 (6 bases). The V end was cut by 4 bases, the J end by 1 base, with 14 bases between. CDR1 is SQVTM, CDR2 ANQGSEA, per germline. CDR3 length: 15 amino acids. DNA of the CDR3: TGCAGCGTTGTCGGGAGAGACACATCCTACAATGAGCAGTTCTTC. This gives the protein CSVVGRDTSYNEQFF.

V and J are TRBV12-3 or TRBV12-4 and TRBJ1-1; D possibly corresponds to TRBD1 (5 bases). Trimming took off 5 bases at V and 4 bases at J, with 11 bases between the two ends. The CDR3 runs 13 residues. The CDR3: CASSTGLGTEAFF. The CDR3, as DNA: TGTGCCAGCAGTACAGGTTTGGGCACTGAAGCTTTCTTT.

This clone was found many times. The CDR3 DNA reads TGTGCCAGCAGCCCACAGCTCCCTGAAGCTTTCTTT. This translates into CASSPQLPEAFF. V and J are TRBV12-3 or TRBV12-4 and TRBJ1-1; D is ambiguous. The CDR3 is 12 residues long. V lost 6 bases and J lost 6, with 11 bases in between.

The chain is built from TRBV5-3 and TRBJ2-2; weak D call: TRBD2 (5 bases). TRBV5-3 is known as an ORF, though its function is uncertain. The CDR3 extends over 15 amino acids. Between the trimmed V and J ends, which lost 1 base and 3 bases, there was a span of 10 bases. The CDR3 here is CARSLKDSHTGELFF. The CDR3 coding sequence is TGTGCCAGAAGCTTGAAGGACTCCCACACCGGGGAGCTGTTTTTT.

The CDR3 here is CASRTRQKNTGELFF. CDR3 bases: TGTGCCAGCCGTACCCGACAGAAGAACACCGGGGAGCTGTTTTTT. V gene TRBV4-2 combines with J gene TRBJ2-2; tentatively, D is TRBD1 (5 bases). Germline lookup yields CDR1 LGHNA and CDR2 YNFKEQ. CDR3 length equals 15 residues. V was pared by 8 bases and J by 1 base, with 14 bases between.

J is TRBJ2-7 and V is TRBV5-1; D ambiguous. V shed 2 bases and J shed 6 bases, with 12 bases lying between them. This CDR3 region has 13 residues. Looked up from germline, CDR1 is SGHRS and CDR2 is YFSETQ. The CDR3 region is CASSLRFQTEQYF. As DNA, the CDR3 is TGCGCCAGCAGCTTACGGTTTCAAACCGAGCAGTACTTC.

The chain links TRBV18 to TRBJ1-1; TRBD1 matches 7 bases. V gave up 3 bases and J gave up 1 base; unmatched junction bases: 5. In germline, CDR1 is KGHSH, CDR2 LQKENI. The CDR3 totals 15 residues. CDR3 sequence: CASSPTGQQNTEAFF. CDR3 DNA: TGTGCCAGCTCACCTACGGGACAGCAGAACACTGAAGCTTTCTTT.

The gene calls are TRBV7-8 and TRBJ2-7; D not resolved. Per the germline V gene, CDR1 is SGHVS and CDR2 is FQNEAQ. CDR3 length: 16 residues. Trimming stripped 5 bases from V and 0 bases from J, with 17 bases between. CDR3 sequence: CASSPLTRGNSYEQYF. The CDR3 DNA is TGTGCCAGCAGCCCACTAACCCGCGGAAACTCCTACGAGCAGTACTTC.

This chain links TRBV3-1 (or the pseudogene TRBV3-2) with TRBJ2-5; 11 nucleotides match TRBD2. V was pared by 4 bases and J by 3 bases, with 7 bases of the junction left unmatched. The germline gives CDR1 LGHDT, CDR2 YNNKEL (reference sequence). The CDR3 is made up of 16 amino acids. The CDR3 region has the DNA TGTGCCAGCAGCCTTCCCCTTAGCGGGGGGGAAGAGACCCAGTACTTC. Translation: CASSLPLSGGEETQYF.

The CDR3 sequence: CASSPQEGVRVQPQHF. The CDR3 nucleotides are TGTGCCAGCTCACCACAGGAAGGGGTTCGTGTTCAGCCCCAGCATTTT. V is TRBV18 and J is TRBJ1-5; TRBD1 might be the D (5 bases). This CDR3 is built from 16 residues. The V end lost 1 base, the J end lost 6 bases, and 16 bases lay between the germline ends. From germline, CDR1 is KGHSH and CDR2 LQKENI.

This clone appeared once. The V gene is TRBV27, the J gene TRBJ2-2; D might be TRBD1 (6 bases). Per the germline V gene, CDR1 is MNHEY and CDR2 is SMNVEV (reference sequence). This CDR3 is 15 amino acids long. Deletions cut 3 bases from V and 8 bases from J, with 16 bases between. CDR3 amino acids: CASSFLQQGAGELFF. DNA of the CDR3: TGTGCCAGCAGTTTTTTACAACAGGGAGCAGGGGAGCTGTTTTTT.